The 3 T cell receptor beta chains below were found in one sample sequenced in a study of T cell repertoires in cytomegalovirus infection (dated by TCRdb to about 2019). Sequenced using an Illumina HiSeq 1500. TCRdb's own reprocessing of the public reads used fastp at Q25 and MiXCR and kept productive beta chains. For every CDR3 protein sequence, its rows merge into one entry that carries the most common genes and DNA. This sample is represented by roughly 160,000 distinct CDR3 sequences; less than 25% of them were singletons. Together, the top ten hold 20% to 30% of the sample. What this sample's treatment or condition label stands for: in vitro stimulation with specific CMV peptide epitopes to enrich CMV-specific T cells. For these TCRs, the target antigens are not known. This specimen consisted of CD8+ T cells from cultured PBMCs, obtained from culture after CMV antigen stimulation. Source of these receptors: a human donor in good health (CMV status not recorded). Some clones in this sample may be carry-over from other donors' samples.

A few counts support this clonotype. The gene calls are TRBV7-8 and TRBJ2-7; D might be TRBD1 (6 bases). The CDR3 sequence is 19 residues long. The V gene's germline CDR1 is SGHVS and CDR2 FQNEAQ. Trimming cost V 5 bases and J 0 bases, with 26 bases left between them. CDR3 loop: CASSLDADSDIPYSYEQYF. The CDR3 coding sequence is TGTGCCAGCAGCCTGGATGCGGACAGCGACATCCCTTACTCCTACGAGCAGTACTTC.

The gene calls are TRBV15 and TRBJ1-1; tentative D call: TRBD1 (5 bases). The CDR3 covers 16 residues. Trimming took 3 bases from V and 3 from J, leaving 17 bases between them. CDR1 LNHNV and CDR2 YYDKDF come from the germline V gene (reference sequence). The DNA of the CDR3 is TGTGCCACCAGCAGCTTCCGGGCGGGGGTTGACACTGAAGCTTTCTTT. Encoded protein: CATSSFRAGVDTEAFF.

This clonotype has a handful of counts. The V gene is TRBV7-2, the J gene TRBJ2-1; 7 bases agree with TRBD1. The germline gives CDR1 SGHTA, CDR2 FQGNSA. V gave up 1 base and J gave up 5 bases; unmatched junction bases: 5. The CDR3 is made up of 15 amino acids. The DNA of the CDR3 is TGTGCCAGCAGCTTAGGGAGAGACAGGGACAATGAGCAGTTCTTC. Translated, it gives CASSLGRDRDNEQFF.